The T cell receptor beta chain described here comes from a study of PD-1 blockade in mismatch repair-deficient tumors. Overall study: Enrolled about 2012-2017, patients had progressing, pretreated mismatch repair-deficient cancers of 11 to 13 types. Regarding the study as a whole: Rapid post-treatment expansion, then contraction, generally preceding radiologic response, marked tumor-resident clones.

PCR or immunohistochemistry showed mismatch repair deficiency in every enrolled patient. A few pembrolizumab responders had their TCRs sequenced. The protocol was immunoSEQ multiplex PCR, while the TCRdb copy is restricted to in-frame clones and leaves out a portion. Found here are approximately 40,000 clones, roughly 77% of them singletons; the top ten hold roughly 20%. As to this clone: The antigen is undetermined.

This TCR was recovered from an adult with mismatch repair-deficient cancer. Sequenced material: peripheral blood, taken 4 weeks after starting pembrolizumab.

The CDR3: CASSPFRSRGYEQYF. CDR3 DNA: TGTGCCAGCAGCCCGTTTCGCTCGAGGGGATACGAGCAGTACTTC. This chain connects TRBV7-9 to TRBJ2-7; D is perhaps TRBD1 or TRBD2 (5 bases each). Germline CDR1 reads SEHNR; CDR2 reads FQNEAQ (reference sequence). V lost 5 bases, J lost 4 bases, and 18 bases lay in between. The CDR3 consists of 15 residues.